Below are 16 T cell receptor beta chains sequenced from a single sample in a study of blood T cell repertoires in COVID-19. Repertoires were generated with immunoSEQ multiplex PCR, while TCRdb's copy carries only in-frame clones and drops some. The data contain 95,000 or so clones, approximately 84% of them singletons. The sample was peripheral blood. These TCRs come from a human donor in a cohort sampled during active COVID-19.

The sample holds a few counts of this clone. J is TRBJ1-5 and V is TRBV6-2 or TRBV6-3; 8 bases fit TRBD1. This CDR3 comprises 14 residues. Germline loops: CDR1 MNHEY, CDR2 SVGEGT. The junction had 9 bases not matched to a gene; V was cut back by 5 bases and J by 9 bases. This CDR3 reads CASSRTGGIWPQHF. The DNA for the CDR3 is TGTGCCAGCAGTCGAACAGGGGGAATCTGGCCCCAGCATTTT.

This clone has only one observation. This chain connects TRBV5-5 to TRBJ1-1; TRBD1 is a possible D gene (5 bases). Germline CDR1 reads SGHKS; CDR2 reads YYEKEE (reference sequence). This CDR3 is 15 amino acids long. Trimming shortened V by 3 bases and J by 1 base, and 13 bases separated the two germline ends. The CDR3 is CASSSSGTANTEAFF. In DNA, the CDR3 is TGTGCCAGCAGCTCCTCCGGGACTGCGAACACTGAAGCTTTCTTT.

V and J are TRBV18 and TRBJ2-1, with TRBD1 identical over 9 bases. CDR3 length: 16 residues. The germline V gene encodes CDR1 KGHSH and CDR2 LQKENI. V shed 3 bases, J shed 8 bases, and the junction held 11 bases outside the gene matches. The CDR3 is CASSPGMGQGEDEQFF. The CDR3 nucleotides read TGTGCCAGCTCACCGGGTATGGGACAGGGCGAGGATGAGCAGTTCTTC.

This sequence joins TRBV5-1 and TRBJ2-7, with 10 bases that match TRBD1. The J segment lost 6 bases and the V segment lost 6 bases, leaving 15 bases of the junction unmatched. The germline gives CDR1 SGHRS, CDR2 YFSETQ. The CDR3 consists of 16 residues. The CDR3 region is CASTQLPGTGAIEQYF. The DNA of the CDR3 is TGCGCCAGCACACAACTACCCGGGACAGGGGCTATCGAGCAGTACTTC.

V usage is TRBV20-1 and J usage is TRBJ2-1, with D possibly TRBD2 on 6 matching bases. CDR1 and CDR2 from the germline V gene are DFQATT and SNEGSKA (reference sequence). Trimming took off 6 bases at V and 15 bases at J, with 15 bases between the two ends. The CDR3 sequence is 10 residues long. This CDR3 is CSAPTLSGFF. In DNA, the CDR3 is TGCAGTGCCCCGACTCTTAGCGGGTTCTTC.

This clone was seen only a few times. The CDR3 spells CASSSDREGYEQYF. CDR3 bases: TGTGCCAGTAGTAGCGACAGAGAAGGCTACGAGCAGTACTTC. The J gene is TRBJ2-7, the V gene TRBV19; tentative D call: TRBD1 (5 bases). V lost 4 bases to trimming and J lost 3 bases, with 13 bases between them. This CDR3 is 14 amino acids long. Germline loops: CDR1 LNHDA, CDR2 SQIVND (reference sequence).

This clone occurred once. J is TRBJ2-1 and V is TRBV27; 8 nucleotides agree with TRBD1. CDR1 and CDR2 from the germline V gene are MNHEY and SMNVEV (reference sequence). This CDR3 comprises 16 residues. J gave up 5 bases and V 6 bases, and 12 bases lay outside the gene matches. The CDR3 DNA follows: TGTGCCAGCAGCCTAGCCTTGCAGGGGGCCCACAATGAGCAGTTCTTC. Translated, it gives CASSLALQGAHNEQFF.

The chain employs TRBV29-1 and TRBJ1-3, with a possible D match to TRBD1 (5 bases). Germline loops: CDR1 SQVTM, CDR2 ANQGSEA. The V end lost 3 bases, the J end lost 1 base, and 16 bases lay between the germline ends. This CDR3 has 16 amino acids. CDR3 loop: CSVEAGRGVSGNTIYF. The CDR3 nucleotides are TGCAGCGTTGAGGCCGGGAGGGGAGTATCTGGAAACACCATATATTTT.

The chain is built from TRBV12-2 and TRBJ2-1; no DNA check was done on the table's D call, TRBD2. TRBV12-2 is noted as a pseudogene. CDR3 length: 15 amino acids. CDR3 nucleotide sequence: TGTGCAAGTCGCCAAATTAGCGGGGGACGAAATGAGCAGTTCTTC. This encodes CASRQISGGRNEQFF.

V and J are TRBV4-1 and TRBJ2-5; 11 bases match TRBD2. Germline trimming cut 0 bases from V and 3 bases from J; bases unmatched to any gene: 6. In germline, CDR1 is MGHRA, CDR2 YSYEKL. CDR3 size: 17 residues. The CDR3 DNA reads as TGCGCCAGCAGCCAAGAACCCGGACTAGCGGGTAAAGAGACCCAGTACTTC. Encoded protein: CASSQEPGLAGKETQYF.

The J gene is TRBJ2-7, the V gene TRBV7-2; the D gene is possibly TRBD1 (5 bases). V was pared by 3 bases and J by 5 bases, with 14 bases between. The CDR3 sequence is 14 residues long. CDR1 is SGHTA and CDR2 is FQGNSA in the germline V gene. The CDR3 coding sequence is TGTGCCAGCAGCTTCACCTCTACAGGAAACGAGCAGTACTTC. It yields the protein CASSFTSTGNEQYF.

This clone has more than one count but fewer than ten. The chain employs TRBV29-1 and TRBJ1-3; possibly TRBD1 for D (6 bases). The CDR3 runs to 16 residues. Deletions cut 6 bases from V and 1 base from J, with 19 bases between. Germline V CDR1 and CDR2: SQVTM, ANQGSEA. The CDR3, as DNA: TGCAGCGTAGCCCACAGGGTGAAGGGTTCTGGAAACACCATATATTTT. It yields the protein CSVAHRVKGSGNTIYF.

V and J are TRBV6-5 and TRBJ1-2; 9 bases are a match to TRBD1. Germline V gene sequence: CDR1 MNHEY, CDR2 SVGAGI. V trimming: 4 bases; J trimming: 6 bases; junction bases outside the gene matches: 6. CDR3 length: 14 amino acids. The CDR3 sequence is CASSSTGGFDGYTF. The CDR3 bases are TGTGCCAGCAGTTCGACAGGGGGATTTGATGGCTACACCTTC.

The chain has TRBV6-2 or TRBV6-3 and TRBJ2-5; D remains unclear. Germline values: CDR1 MNHEY, CDR2 SVGEGT. Trimming removed 6 bases from V and 0 bases from J, with 5 bases in between. The CDR3 is made up of 12 amino acids. The CDR3 loop reads CASSLNQETQYF. CDR3 coding DNA: TGTGCCAGCAGCCTAAACCAAGAGACCCAGTACTTC.

The chain recombines TRBV4-3 with TRBJ2-3; perhaps TRBD2 as D (5 bases). The CDR3 has 16 amino acids. Trimming stripped 0 bases from V and 1 base from J, with 11 bases between. Germline CDR1 reads LGHNA; CDR2 reads YSLEER. The CDR3 reads CASSQDLARGTDTQYF. The DNA for the CDR3 is TGCGCCAGCAGCCAAGATCTAGCACGGGGCACAGATACGCAGTATTTT.

The CDR3 DNA follows: TGCGCCAGCCGGTGGACAGACAATTCACCCCTCCACTTT. It encodes CASRWTDNSPLHF. The chain recombines TRBV10-2 with TRBJ1-6, with D perhaps TRBD1 (6 bases). The V and J ends lost 8 bases and 7 bases respectively, with 12 bases between them. The CDR3 is made up of 13 amino acids. In germline, CDR1 is WSHSY, CDR2 SAAADI.